This is a list of T cell receptor beta chains from one sample in a study of regulatory T cells in long-lasting Graves disease. TCRdb called the multiplex PCR reads again in MiXCR, with one record for every CDR3 protein. The sample has a few hundred thousand distinct CDR3 sequences, under 25% seen once; the top ten hold around 12%. This specimen was peripheral blood mononuclear cells (PBMCs), taken when the disease was refractory, from a patient treated with antithyroid drugs. The receptors originated from a female donor with Graves disease. Each CDR3 is given with its conserved first and last residue. D genes are given only for firm matches. A row's size may be missing; if present it is once, few, many or a size class.

V	J	length	size	D	CDR3	DNA
TRBV3-1	TRBJ1-5	15	many	.	CASSQGGGGNQPQHF	TGTGCCAGCAGCCAAGGAGGGGGGGGGAATCAGCCCCAGCATTTT
TRBV6-5	TRBJ1-1	18	many	.	CASSYSKARIVEDTEAFF	TGTGCCAGCAGTTACTCGAAGGCGCGTATCGTCGAGGACACTGAAGCTTTCTTT
TRBV20-1	TRBJ1-2	15	.	.	CSARDRVGLDYGYTF	TGCAGTGCTAGAGATCGGGTGGGGCTTGACTATGGCTACACCTTC
TRBV18	TRBJ2-5	13	.	.	CASSPRREETQYF	TGTGCCAGCTCACCACGACGTGAGGAGACCCAGTACTTC
TRBV6-2/TRBV6-3	TRBJ2-2	12	many	.	CASSLIAGELFF	TGTGCCAGCAGCCTAATAGCCGGGGAGCTGTTTTTT
TRBV5-1	TRBJ1-1	19	.	TRBD1	CASSLVWTGAKRMNTEAFF	TGCGCCAGCAGCTTAGTCTGGACAGGCGCCAAGCGGATGAACACTGAAGCTTTCTTT
TRBV7-8	TRBJ2-5	16	.	.	CASSPRGRGGQETQYF	TGTGCCAGCAGCCCCCGGGGTAGGGGGGGCCAAGAGACCCAGTACTTC
TRBV5-1	TRBJ1-1	15	.	.	CASSPRGPGDTEAFF	TGCGCCAGCAGCCCCCGGGGACCTGGGGACACTGAAGCTTTCTTT
TRBV2	TRBJ1-2	17	.	TRBD1	CASYTRTGGPLYYGYTF	TGTGCCAGCTATACTAGGACAGGGGGCCCTCTATACTATGGCTACACCTTC
TRBV30	TRBJ1-5	12	.	.	CAWSGEGQPQHF	TGTGCCTGGAGTGGGGAGGGGCAGCCCCAGCATTTT
TRBV11-2	TRBJ2-3	14	.	.	CASSLAGSADTQYF	TGTGCCAGCAGCTTAGCGGGGAGCGCTGATACGCAGTATTTT
TRBV24-1	TRBJ2-2	15	.	.	CATSTGTQVAGELFF	TGTGCCACCAGTACCGGGACCCAGGTCGCCGGGGAGCTGTTTTTT
TRBV19	TRBJ1-1	15	.	.	CASSTPWAAGAEAFF	TGTGCCAGTAGTACCCCCTGGGCGGCTGGGGCTGAAGCTTTCTTT
TRBV5-5	TRBJ1-1	15	.	.	CASSLGPSENTEAFF	TGTGCCAGCAGCTTGGGGCCCTCCGAGAACACTGAAGCTTTCTTT